At least ten counts were recorded for the clone carrying this TCR beta chain. With 4 bases clipped from V and 6 bases from J, the junction kept 7 bases outside the gene matches. CDR1 is SGHTA, CDR2 FQGTGA, per germline. The CDR3 is 17 residues long. In TCRdb, the reads were re-called with MiXCR into one record per CDR3 protein. Counted here are 200,000 to 300,000 distinct CDR3 sequences, less than 35% occurring once; the ten biggest clones make up about 7%. This entry belongs to a study of kidney transplant recipient with SARS-CoV-2 infection. Specimen: a blood sample, collected at baseline and around day 120 from a kidney transplant recipient. The receptor was derived from a male patient younger than 45 who had COVID-19 and was a kidney transplant recipient. Some T cells may originate from the graft donor. This rearrangement joins TRBV7-3 to TRBJ2-2; TRBD2 aligns across 14 bases. Here the CDR3 reads CASSSGLAGATAGELFF. The CDR3 bases are TGTGCCAGCAGCTCGGGACTAGCGGGAGCAACGGCCGGGGAGCTGTTTTTT.